This T cell receptor beta chain was retrieved from a study of early stage breast cancer tumors. Here immunoSEQ multiplex PCR was the method, and the copy in TCRdb shows in-frame clones only, minus some. The sample has tens of thousands of clones; more than 60% are singletons. The CDR3 covers 15 residues. The V end was cut by 3 bases, the J end by 4 bases, with 15 bases between. The germline gives CDR1 LNHNV, CDR2 YYDKDF (reference sequence). The genes are TRBV15 and TRBJ1-2; D may be TRBD1 (6 bases). The sample comprised blood. The TCR sequence derives from a person in their thirties with breast cancer. CDR3 amino acids: CATSSVTGPSYGYTF. The CDR3 nucleotides are TGTGCCACCAGCAGTGTAACAGGGCCTTCCTATGGCTACACCTTC.